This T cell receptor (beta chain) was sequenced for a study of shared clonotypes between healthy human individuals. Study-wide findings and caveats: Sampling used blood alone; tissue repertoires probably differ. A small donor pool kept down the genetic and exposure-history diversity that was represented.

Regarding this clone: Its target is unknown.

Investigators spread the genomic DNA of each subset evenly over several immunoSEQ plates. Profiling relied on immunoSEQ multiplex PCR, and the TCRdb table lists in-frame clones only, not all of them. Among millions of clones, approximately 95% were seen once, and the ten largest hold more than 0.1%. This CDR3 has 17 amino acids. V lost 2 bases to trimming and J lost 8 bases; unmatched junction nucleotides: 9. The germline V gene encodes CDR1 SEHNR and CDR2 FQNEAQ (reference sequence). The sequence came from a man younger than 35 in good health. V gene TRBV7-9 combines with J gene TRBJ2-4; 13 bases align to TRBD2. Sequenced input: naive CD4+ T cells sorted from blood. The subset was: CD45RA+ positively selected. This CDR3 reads CASSLTRTSGGADIQYF. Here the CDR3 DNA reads TGTGCCAGCAGCTTAACCAGGACTAGCGGGGGCGCGGACATTCAGTACTTC.